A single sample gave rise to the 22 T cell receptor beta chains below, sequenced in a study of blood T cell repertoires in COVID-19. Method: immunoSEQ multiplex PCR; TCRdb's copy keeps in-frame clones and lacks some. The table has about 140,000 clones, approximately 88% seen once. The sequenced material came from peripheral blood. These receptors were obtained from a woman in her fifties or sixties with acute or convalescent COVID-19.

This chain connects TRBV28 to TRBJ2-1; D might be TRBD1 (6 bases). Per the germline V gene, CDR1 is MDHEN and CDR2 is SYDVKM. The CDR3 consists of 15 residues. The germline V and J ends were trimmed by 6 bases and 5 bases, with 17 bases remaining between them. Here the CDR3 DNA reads TGTGCCAGCAGCCCCGGGACAACTAAACACAATGAGCAGTTCTTC. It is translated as CASSPGTTKHNEQFF.

The CDR3 DNA reads as TGTGCCAGTAGGTCTTCAGGGGTGTATGGCTACACCTTC. It translates to CASRSSGVYGYTF. V usage is TRBV19 and J usage is TRBJ1-2, with D perhaps matching TRBD1 (6 bases). The CDR3 totals 13 residues. Germline V gene sequence: CDR1 LNHDA, CDR2 SQIVND (reference sequence). With 6 bases removed from V and 5 bases from J, the gap between germline ends came to 13 bases.

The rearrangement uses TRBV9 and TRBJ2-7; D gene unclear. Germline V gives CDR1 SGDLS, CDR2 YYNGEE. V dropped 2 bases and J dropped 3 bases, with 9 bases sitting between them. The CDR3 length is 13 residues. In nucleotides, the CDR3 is TGTGCCAGCAGCGTGATGACTGACTACGAGCAGTACTTC. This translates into CASSVMTDYEQYF.

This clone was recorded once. CDR3 DNA sequence: TGTGCCAGCAGGGACTCAGGGGGTGGACAAGAGACCCAGTACTTC. This sequence encodes CASRDSGGGQETQYF. This rearrangement joins TRBV6-5 to TRBJ2-5; 7 bases fit TRBD1. The CDR3 has 15 residues. Germline V CDR1 and CDR2: MNHEY, SVGAGI. V shed 6 bases, J shed 2 bases, and the junction held 9 bases outside the gene matches.

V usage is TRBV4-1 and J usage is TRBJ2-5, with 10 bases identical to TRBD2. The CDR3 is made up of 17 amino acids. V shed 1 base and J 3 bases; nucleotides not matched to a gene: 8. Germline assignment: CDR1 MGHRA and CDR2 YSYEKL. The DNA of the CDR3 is TGCGCCAGCAGCCAAGGGGGTAGCGGGGGGCCTAAAGAGACCCAGTACTTC. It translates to CASSQGGSGGPKETQYF.

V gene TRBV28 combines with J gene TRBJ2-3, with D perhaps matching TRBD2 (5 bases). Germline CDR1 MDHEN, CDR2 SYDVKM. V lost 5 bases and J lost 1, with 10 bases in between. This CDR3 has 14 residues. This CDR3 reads CASSPTGGTDTQYF. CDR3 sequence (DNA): TGTGCCAGCAGTCCTACCGGGGGCACAGATACGCAGTATTTT.

For the CDR3, the DNA is TGCGCCAGCAGCTTACAGCGGGAGGCAGATACGCAGTATTTT. Its protein is CASSLQREADTQYF. J is TRBJ2-3 and V is TRBV5-1; the match to TRBD2 covers 9 bases. From germline, CDR1 is SGHRS and CDR2 YFSETQ. Unmatched junction bases numbered 2, after V lost 2 bases and J lost 4 bases. CDR3 length: 14 amino acids.

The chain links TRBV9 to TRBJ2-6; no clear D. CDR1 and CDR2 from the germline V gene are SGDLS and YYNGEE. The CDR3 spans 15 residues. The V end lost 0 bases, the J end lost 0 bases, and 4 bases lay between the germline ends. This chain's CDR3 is CASSVAGSGANVLTF. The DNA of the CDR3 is TGTGCCAGCAGCGTAGCGGGCTCTGGGGCCAACGTCCTGACTTTC.

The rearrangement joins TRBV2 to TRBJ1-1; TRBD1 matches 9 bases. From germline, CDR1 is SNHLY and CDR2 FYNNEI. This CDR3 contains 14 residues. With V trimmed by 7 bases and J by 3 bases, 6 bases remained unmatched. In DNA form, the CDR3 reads TGTGCCAGCATGTACAGGGGGCCCCACACTGAAGCTTTCTTT. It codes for CASMYRGPHTEAFF.

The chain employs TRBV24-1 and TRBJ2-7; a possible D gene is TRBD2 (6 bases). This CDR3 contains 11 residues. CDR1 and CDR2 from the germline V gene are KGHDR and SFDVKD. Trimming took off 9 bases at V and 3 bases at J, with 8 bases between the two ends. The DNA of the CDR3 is TGTGCCACCTCAGCGGGCTACGAGCAGTACTTC. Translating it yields CATSAGYEQYF.

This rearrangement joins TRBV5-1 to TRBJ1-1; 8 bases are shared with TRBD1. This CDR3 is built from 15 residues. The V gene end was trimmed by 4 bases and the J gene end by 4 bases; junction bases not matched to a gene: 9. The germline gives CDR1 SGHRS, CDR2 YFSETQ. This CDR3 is CASSRTTGVVTEAFF. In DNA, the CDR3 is TGCGCCAGCAGCAGAACGACAGGGGTCGTCACTGAAGCTTTCTTT.

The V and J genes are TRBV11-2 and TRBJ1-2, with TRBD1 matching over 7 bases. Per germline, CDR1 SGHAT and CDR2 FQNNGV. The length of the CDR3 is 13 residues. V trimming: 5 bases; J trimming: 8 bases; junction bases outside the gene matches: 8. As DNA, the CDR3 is TGTGCCAGCAGCCTGGAAACAGGGGCCGGCTACACCTTC. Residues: CASSLETGAGYTF. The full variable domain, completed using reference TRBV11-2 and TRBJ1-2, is EAGVAQSPRYKIIEKRQSVAFWCNPISGHATLYWYQQILGQGPKLLIQFQNNGVVDDSQLPKDRFSAERLKGVDSTLKIQPAKLEDSAVYLCASSLETGAGYTFGSGTRLTVV.

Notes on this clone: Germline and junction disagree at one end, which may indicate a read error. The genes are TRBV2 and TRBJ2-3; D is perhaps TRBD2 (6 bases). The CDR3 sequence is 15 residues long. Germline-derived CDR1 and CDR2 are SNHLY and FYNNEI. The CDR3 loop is CASSESAVGGAVEDF. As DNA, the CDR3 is TGTGCCAGCAGTGAATCAGCCGTTGGCGGGGCTGTAGAGGATTTT. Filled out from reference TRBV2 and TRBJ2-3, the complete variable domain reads EPEVTQTPSHQVTQMGQEVILRCVPISNHLYFYWYRQILGQKVEFLVSFYNNEISEKSEIFDDQFSVERPDGSNFTLKIRSTKLEDSAMYFCASSESAVGGAVEDFGPGTRLTVL.

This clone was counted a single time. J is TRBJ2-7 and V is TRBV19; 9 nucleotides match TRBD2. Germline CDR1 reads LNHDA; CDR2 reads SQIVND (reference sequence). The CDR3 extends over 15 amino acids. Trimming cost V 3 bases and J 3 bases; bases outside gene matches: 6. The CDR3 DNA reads TGTGCCAGTAGTATGAAGCGGGAGGTCTACTACGAGCAGTACTTC. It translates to CASSMKREVYYEQYF. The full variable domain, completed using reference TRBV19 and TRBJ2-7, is DGGITQSPKYLFRKEGQNVTLSCEQNLNHDAMYWYRQDPGQGLRLIYYSQIVNDFQKGDIAEGYSVSREKKESFPLTVTSAQKNPTAFYLCASSMKREVYYEQYFGPGTRLTVT.

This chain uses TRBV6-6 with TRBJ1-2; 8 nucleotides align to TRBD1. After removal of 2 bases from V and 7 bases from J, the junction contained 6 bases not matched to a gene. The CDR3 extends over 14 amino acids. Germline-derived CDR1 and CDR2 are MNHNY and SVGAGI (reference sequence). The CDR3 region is CASSYPGQGFGYTF. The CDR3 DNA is TGTGCCAGCAGTTACCCCGGACAGGGCTTTGGCTACACCTTC.

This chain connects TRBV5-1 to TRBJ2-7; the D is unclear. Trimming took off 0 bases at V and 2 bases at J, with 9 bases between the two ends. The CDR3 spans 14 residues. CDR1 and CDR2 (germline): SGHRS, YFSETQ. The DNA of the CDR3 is TGCGCCAGCAGCTTGGGTGCAGGTACCTACGAGCAGTACTTC. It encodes CASSLGAGTYEQYF.

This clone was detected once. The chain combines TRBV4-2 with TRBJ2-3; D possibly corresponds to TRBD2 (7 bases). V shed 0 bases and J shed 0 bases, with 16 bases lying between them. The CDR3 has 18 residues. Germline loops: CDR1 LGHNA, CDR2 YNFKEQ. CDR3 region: CASSQDPLRGGSTDTQYF. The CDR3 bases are TGTGCCAGCAGCCAAGACCCCTTGAGGGGGGGCAGCACAGATACGCAGTATTTT.

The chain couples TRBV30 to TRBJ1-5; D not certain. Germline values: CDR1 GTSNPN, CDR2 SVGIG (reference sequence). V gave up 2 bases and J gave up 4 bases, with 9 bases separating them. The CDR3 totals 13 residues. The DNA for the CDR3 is TGTGCCTGGAGTTTTGGAGCAAATCAGCCCCAGCATTTT. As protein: CAWSFGANQPQHF.

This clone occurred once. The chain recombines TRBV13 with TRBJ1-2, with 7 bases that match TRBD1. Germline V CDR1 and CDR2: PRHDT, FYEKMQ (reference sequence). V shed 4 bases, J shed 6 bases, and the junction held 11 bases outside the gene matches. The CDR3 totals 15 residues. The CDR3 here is CASSSWDSALHGYTF. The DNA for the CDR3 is TGTGCCAGCAGCTCGTGGGACAGCGCCCTGCATGGCTACACCTTC.

The CDR3 loop is CASSIAGGGKKLFF. CDR3 DNA sequence: TGTGCCAGTAGTATAGCAGGGGGCGGGAAGAAACTGTTTTTT. V and J are TRBV19 and TRBJ1-4; 8 bases are a match to TRBD1. Germline loops: CDR1 LNHDA, CDR2 SQIVND (reference sequence). V lost 1 base and J lost 11; bases outside the gene matches: 6. The CDR3 extends over 14 amino acids.

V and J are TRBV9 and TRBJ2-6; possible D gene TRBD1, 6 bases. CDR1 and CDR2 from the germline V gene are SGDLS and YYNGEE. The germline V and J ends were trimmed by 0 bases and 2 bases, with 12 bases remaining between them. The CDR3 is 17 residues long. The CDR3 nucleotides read TGTGCCAGCAGCGTAGACAGGGAGAATACTGGGGCCAACGTCCTGACTTTC. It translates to CASSVDRENTGANVLTF.

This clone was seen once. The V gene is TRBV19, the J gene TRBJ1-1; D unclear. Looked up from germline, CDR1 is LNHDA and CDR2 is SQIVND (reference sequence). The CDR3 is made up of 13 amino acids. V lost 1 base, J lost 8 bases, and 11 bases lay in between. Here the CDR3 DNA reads TGTGCCAGTAGTATAGGGTGGCAGGTCGAAGCTTTCTTT. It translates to CASSIGWQVEAFF.